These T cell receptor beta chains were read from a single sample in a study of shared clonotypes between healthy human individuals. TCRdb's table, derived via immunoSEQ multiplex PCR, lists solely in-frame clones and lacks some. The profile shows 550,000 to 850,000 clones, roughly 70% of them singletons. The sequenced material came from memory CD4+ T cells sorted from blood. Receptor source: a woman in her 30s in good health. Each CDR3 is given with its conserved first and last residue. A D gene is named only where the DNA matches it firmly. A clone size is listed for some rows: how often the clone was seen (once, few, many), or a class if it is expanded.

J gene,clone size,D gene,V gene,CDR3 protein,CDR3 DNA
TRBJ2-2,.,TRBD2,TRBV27,CASRAGRTGELFF,TGTGCCAGCAGAGCGGGAAGGACCGGGGAGCTGTTTTTT
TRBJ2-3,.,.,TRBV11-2,CASSSPATDTQYF,TGTGCCAGCAGCTCTCCGGCGACAGATACGCAGTATTTT
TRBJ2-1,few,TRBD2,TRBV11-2,CASSRTSGYNEQFF,TGTGCCAGCAGCCGGACTAGCGGTTACAATGAGCAGTTCTTC
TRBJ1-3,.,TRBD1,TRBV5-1,CASSLGRGSGNTIYF,TGCGCCAGCAGCTTGGGCAGGGGGTCTGGAAACACCATATATTTT
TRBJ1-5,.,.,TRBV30,CAWSMAVNQPQHF,TGTGCCTGGAGTATGGCAGTAAATCAGCCCCAGCATTTT
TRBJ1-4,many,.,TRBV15,CATSTATNEKLFF,TGTGCCACCAGTACAGCAACTAATGAAAAACTGTTTTTT
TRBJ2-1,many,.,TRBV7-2,CASSLSSSYNEQFF,TGTGCCAGCAGCTTAAGTAGCTCCTACAATGAGCAGTTCTTC
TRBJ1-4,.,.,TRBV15,CATSRARVEKLFF,TGTGCCACCAGCAGAGCTAGGGTTGAAAAACTGTTTTTT
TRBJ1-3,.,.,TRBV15,CATSRDMGSSGNTIYF,TGTGCCACCAGCAGAGATATGGGCAGCTCTGGAAACACCATATATTTT
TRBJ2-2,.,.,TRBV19,CASSGGQGRTSGNTGELFF,TGTGCCAGTAGTGGGGGACAGGGGAGGACTAGCGGGAACACCGGGGAGCTGTTTTTT
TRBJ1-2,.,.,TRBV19,CASSIFDYGYTF,TGTGCCAGTAGTATATTTGATTATGGCTACACCTTC
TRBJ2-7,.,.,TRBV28,CASSLMAGEQYF,TGTGCCAGCAGTTTAATGGCGGGCGAGCAGTACTTC
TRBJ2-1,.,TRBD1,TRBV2,CASRGTGRGSEQFF,TGTGCCAGCAGGGGGACAGGGCGAGGTAGTGAGCAGTTCTTC
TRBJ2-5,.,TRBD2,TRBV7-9,CASSLGTGLAVETQYF,TGTGCCAGCAGCTTAGGAACGGGACTAGCAGTCGAGACCCAGTACTTC